This T cell receptor beta chain is from a study of T cell repertoires in cytomegalovirus infection (dated by TCRdb to between 2018 and 2021). For the study in its entirety: Recently identified HLA-C-restricted CMV epitopes, whose presentation resists viral immunomodulation, were targeted by peptide stimulations together with well-studied HLA-B-restricted epitopes. The HLA type of each donor mattered for the analysis, because public TCR beta signatures pointed to carriage of CMV infection along with the matching HLA type.

The treatment or condition tag for this specimen amounts to: in vitro stimulation with specific CMV peptide epitopes to enrich CMV-specific T cells. These reads were obtained on an Illumina HiSeq 1500. TCRdb applied fastp at Q25 and MiXCR to the public reads, then kept only in-frame beta chains. Entries are consolidated by CDR3 protein sequence, retaining the most common genes and DNA. The sample table lists 95,000 to 150,000 distinct CDR3 sequences, more than 30% of them with a count of one. Roughly three fifths of the sample goes to the ten largest clones. At the junction V is shortened by 3 bases and J by 7 bases, with 9 bases in between. From the cysteine up to the phenylalanine, the CDR3 has a length of 12 residues. Only the CDR3 portion is preserved as DNA: 36 bases, with reading frame beginning at the first base. In this sample, this clonotype turned up many times. This clone's antigen is unknown. Within one base of it there is no much larger clone, and no base qualities were kept.

Broader findings and caveats from the paper: In both this cohort and an independent roughly 330-donor cohort, the cumulative frequency of public TCR beta family members distinguished carriers of CMV infection plus the relevant HLA type. The ex vivo response was dominated by HLA-C-restricted CMV-specific TCR beta clonotypes, and the single most frequent clonotype in two of eight donors was supplied by these HLA-C-restricted clonotypes.

This TCR came from a human donor in good health (CMV status not recorded). Some clones in this sample may be carry-over from other donors' samples. The sequences come from CD8+ T cells from cultured PBMCs, collected from culture after CMV antigen stimulation. The chain is assembled from TRBV12-3 or TRBV12-4 and TRBJ1-2; no D gene can be assigned with confidence. The sequence in DNA is TGTGCCAGCAGTTTGGGCCGGGGTGGCTACACCTTC. Its amino acids are CASSLGRGGYTF.